Shown below are 19 T cell receptor beta chains from a single sample sequenced in a study of blood T cell repertoires in COVID-19. Data came from immunoSEQ multiplex PCR; TCRdb stores just in-frame clones and leaves some out. This sample has 250,000 or so clones, with about 80% found just once. Input material: peripheral blood. These receptor sequences come from an elderly woman with acute or convalescent COVID-19.

This clone appeared once. The rearrangement joins TRBV30 to TRBJ2-7; D possibly corresponds to TRBD2 (6 bases). The V and J ends lost 2 bases and 1 base respectively, with 15 bases between them. CDR1 and CDR2 from the germline V gene are GTSNPN and SVGIG (reference sequence). The CDR3 is 15 residues long. This CDR3 reads CAWSKMEGLSYEQYF. CDR3 in DNA: TGTGCCTGGAGTAAAATGGAGGGTCTATCCTACGAGCAGTACTTC.

About this clone itself: Other DNA variants within this sample encode the same CDR3. The V and J genes are TRBV3-1 (or the pseudogene TRBV3-2) and TRBJ1-4; D is unresolved. The length of the CDR3 is 14 residues. CDR1 and CDR2 (germline): LGHDT, YNNKEL (reference sequence). Trimming left V 0 bases short and J 10 bases short, with 12 bases between. As DNA, the CDR3 is TGTGCCAGCAGCCAAGATAGCGCAGGTGGAAAACTGTTTTTT. It encodes CASSQDSAGGKLFF.

This chain uses TRBV18 with TRBJ1-6; D possibly corresponds to TRBD1 (5 bases). The CDR3 contains 14 residues. V was shortened by 3 bases and J by 5 bases, with 8 bases between the two germline ends. The germline gives CDR1 KGHSH, CDR2 LQKENI. Here the CDR3 DNA reads TGTGCCAGCTCACCGACAGTTAATAATTCACCCCTCCACTTT. Translated, it gives CASSPTVNNSPLHF.

The gene calls are TRBV6-6 and TRBJ1-2; 7 bases line up with TRBD1. J gave up 7 bases and V 7 bases, and 6 bases lay outside the gene matches. CDR1 and CDR2 (germline): MNHNY, SVGAGI (reference sequence). CDR3 size: 12 residues. CDR3 region: CASTRTGTGYTF. The CDR3 bases are TGTGCCAGCACTCGGACAGGTACTGGCTACACCTTC.

The chain employs TRBV6-5 and TRBJ1-6, with 11 bases identical to TRBD1. The CDR3 covers 14 residues. Germline CDR1 is MNHEY and CDR2 is SVGAGI. With 6 bases clipped from V and 15 bases from J, the junction kept 10 bases outside the gene matches. The CDR3 loop reads CASSLGQGGPSLHF. CDR3 DNA sequence: TGTGCCAGCAGCCTGGGACAGGGGGGTCCAAGCCTCCACTTT.

The chain employs TRBV18 and TRBJ1-6; the match to TRBD1 covers 7 bases. The CDR3 runs 16 residues. V trimming: 6 bases; J trimming: 4 bases; junction bases outside the gene matches: 9. Germline lookup yields CDR1 KGHSH and CDR2 LQKENI. CDR3 sequence reads: CASSRGGGGYNSPLHF. For the CDR3, the DNA is TGTGCCAGCTCCCGCGGAGGGGGCGGGTATAATTCACCCCTCCACTTT.

The genes are TRBV5-1 and TRBJ2-7; 10 positions match TRBD2. CDR3 length: 17 amino acids. J gave up 3 bases and V 0 bases, and 9 bases lay outside the gene matches. Germline lookup yields CDR1 SGHRS and CDR2 YFSETQ. The CDR3 loop is CASSLVLAGAESYEQYF. CDR3 bases: TGCGCCAGCAGCTTGGTTCTAGCGGGAGCGGAAAGCTACGAGCAGTACTTC.

The chain joins TRBV9 to TRBJ1-6; TRBD1 might be the D (5 bases). Germline lookup yields CDR1 SGDLS and CDR2 YYNGEE. Trimming took off 3 bases at V and 8 bases at J, with 12 bases between the two ends. This CDR3 is 14 amino acids long. CDR3 amino acids: CASSARGGHSPLHF. CDR3 coding DNA: TGTGCCAGCAGCGCTAGGGGTGGGCATTCACCCCTCCACTTT. Full variable domain (rest looked up from reference TRBV9 and TRBJ1-6): DSGVTQTPKHLITATGQRVTLRCSPRSGDLSVYWYQQSLDQGLQFLIQYYNGEERAKGNILERFSAQQFPDLHSELNLSSLELGDSALYFCASSARGGHSPLHFGNGTRLTVT.

The chain links TRBV5-6 to TRBJ2-5, with 7 bases lining up with TRBD1. Per the germline V gene, CDR1 is SGHDT and CDR2 is YYEEEE. CDR3 size: 15 residues. V lost 4 bases, J lost 0 bases, and 6 bases stayed unmatched. CDR3 protein: CASSPGQTYQETQYF. The DNA for the CDR3 is TGTGCCAGCAGCCCGGGACAGACCTACCAAGAGACCCAGTACTTC.

This chain uses TRBV4-1 with TRBJ1-6; TRBD1 matches 11 bases. The CDR3 is made up of 15 amino acids. V lost 3 bases, J lost 6 bases, and 1 base stayed unmatched. The germline CDR1 and CDR2 sequences are MGHRA and YSYEKL. CDR3: CASSQDRGLNSPLHF. In nucleotides, the CDR3 is TGCGCCAGCAGCCAGGACAGGGGGCTTAATTCACCCCTCCACTTT.

This sequence joins TRBV30 and TRBJ2-5; no clear D gene. There are 17 residues in the CDR3. V dropped 0 bases and J dropped 2 bases, with 19 bases sitting between them. Germline values: CDR1 GTSNPN, CDR2 SVGIG (reference sequence). CDR3 sequence (DNA): TGTGCCTGGAGTGTCCCACGGCCAAAGAGGCAACAAGAGACCCAGTACTTC. This sequence encodes CAWSVPRPKRQQETQYF.

The chain couples TRBV30 to TRBJ2-7; the match to TRBD1 covers 7 bases. This CDR3 has 13 residues. Germline V gives CDR1 GTSNPN, CDR2 SVGIG (reference sequence). Trimming cost V 3 bases and J 3 bases; bases outside gene matches: 5. DNA of the CDR3: TGTGCCTGGAGCAGGGGGACCTACTACGAGCAGTACTTC. It encodes CAWSRGTYYEQYF.

This chain joins TRBV19 and TRBJ2-7, with 7 bases fitting TRBD1. The germline V gene encodes CDR1 LNHDA and CDR2 SQIVND (reference sequence). V lost 6 bases to trimming and J lost 0 bases; unmatched junction nucleotides: 5. This CDR3 comprises 14 residues. This chain's CDR3 is CASRKQGSSYEQYF. The CDR3, as DNA: TGTGCCAGTAGGAAACAGGGGAGCTCCTACGAGCAGTACTTC.

The CDR3 here is CASSTQGQGVGAFF. The CDR3 bases are TGTGCCAGCAGTACCCAGGGACAGGGTGTGGGAGCTTTCTTT. This rearrangement joins TRBV28 to TRBJ1-1; the match to TRBD1 covers 9 bases. V was pared by 5 bases and J by 10 bases, with 11 bases of the junction left unmatched. This CDR3 region has 14 residues. Looked up from germline, CDR1 is MDHEN and CDR2 is SYDVKM.

This chain links TRBV12-5 with TRBJ1-2, with 7 bases aligning to TRBD1. V lost 7 bases to trimming and J lost 0 bases; unmatched junction nucleotides: 2. Germline lookup yields CDR1 LGHNT and CDR2 FRNRAP. The CDR3 runs to 13 residues. CDR3 sequence (DNA): TGTGCTAGTGACAGGGGCGCTAACTATGGCTACACCTTC. Encoded protein: CASDRGANYGYTF.

The chain combines TRBV6-2 or TRBV6-3 with TRBJ1-1; tentatively, D is TRBD1 (6 bases). The CDR3 contains 18 residues. Between the trimmed V and J ends, which lost 3 bases and 1 base, there was a span of 21 bases. CDR1 and CDR2 from the germline V gene are MNHEY and SVGEGT. This chain's CDR3 is CASSYLVGQGPKNTEAFF. DNA for the CDR3: TGTGCCAGCAGTTATTTGGTCGGGCAGGGGCCTAAGAACACTGAAGCTTTCTTT.

The chain is built from TRBV5-6 and TRBJ1-4; 7 bases fit TRBD1. Germline CDR1 reads SGHDT; CDR2 reads YYEEEE. The CDR3 runs 16 residues. The J segment lost 1 base and the V segment lost 5 bases, leaving 8 bases of the junction unmatched. This chain's CDR3 is CASSMTGRETNEKLFF. CDR3 in DNA: TGTGCCAGCAGTATGACAGGGAGAGAAACTAATGAAAAACTGTTTTTT.

The chain recombines TRBV24-1 with TRBJ1-2, with D perhaps matching TRBD1 (6 bases). The CDR3 extends over 14 amino acids. The V end was cut by 3 bases, the J end by 4 bases, with 11 bases between. CDR1 and CDR2 from the germline V gene are KGHDR and SFDVKD. The CDR3, as DNA: TGTGCCACCAGTGATAAAACAGGGCTCTATGGCTACACCTTC. Amino acid sequence: CATSDKTGLYGYTF.

The V call is TRBV24-1, the J call TRBJ2-1; D is unclear. Germline CDR1 reads KGHDR; CDR2 reads SFDVKD. V was pared by 4 bases and J by 0 bases, with 3 bases between. The CDR3 length is 13 residues. The CDR3 sequence: CATSDSSYNEQFF. The CDR3 DNA reads as TGTGCCACCAGTGACAGCTCCTACAATGAGCAGTTCTTC.